This T cell receptor beta chain was found in a study of blood T cell repertoires in COVID-19. Per the germline V gene, CDR1 is SGHNT and CDR2 is YENEEA. The CDR3 covers 15 residues. Germline trimming cut 5 bases from V and 5 bases from J; bases unmatched to any gene: 6. Method: immunoSEQ multiplex PCR; TCRdb's copy keeps in-frame clones and lacks some. The sample contains approximately 260,000 clones, about nine tenths of which appear only once. The specimen sequenced was peripheral blood. The TCR sequence derives from a man aged 55-75 years who had recovered from COVID-19. The chain couples TRBV11-3 to TRBJ2-2; 9 bases match TRBD1. CDR3 protein: CASSPDRGGTGELFF. DNA of the CDR3: TGTGCCAGCAGCCCGGACAGGGGTGGAACCGGGGAGCTGTTTTTT. Combining the CDR3 with reference TRBV11-3 and TRBJ2-2 gives the whole variable domain EAGVVQSPRYKIIEKKQPVAFWCNPISGHNTLYWYLQNLGQGPELLIRYENEEAVDDSQLPKDRFSAERLKGVDSTLKIQPAELGDSAVYLCASSPDRGGTGELFFGEGSRLTVL.